These T cell receptor beta chains were read from a single sample in a study of shared clonotypes between healthy human individuals. Profiling relied on immunoSEQ multiplex PCR, and the TCRdb table lists in-frame clones only, not all of them. The sample lists about 2 million clones; roughly 94% were seen once. The sequencing input was naive CD4+ T cells sorted from blood. Every receptor here comes from a man younger than 35 in good health. CDR3s leave out the opening cysteine and the closing phenylalanine or tryptophan. Each record gives: V gene, CDR3 protein.

TRBV2,ASSGLAGASRVYEQY
TRBV27,ASRTSGGTGDTQY
TRBV2,ASSESTKGSPLH
TRBV2,ASSETRLGEQY
TRBV30,AWKKRYSYEQY
TRBV6-6,ASAEAGEIQPQH
TRBV7-9,ASSLARAGGGTEAF
TRBV5-1,ASSLRGRQNTEAF
TRBV27,ASQPAGVYLNTEAF
TRBV28,ASSSSQPVYGYT
TRBV30,AWSMGSNQPQH
TRBV10-3,AISQTGIQETQY
TRBV7-3,ASSLTAGNYGYT
TRBV7-8,ASSPTGGGYEQY
TRBV7-6,ASSLIAGTEAF
TRBV18,ASSPSGRGTDTQY
TRBV4-3,ASSQDLTGSSLGNYEQY
TRBV6-1,ASSWTEAF
TRBV5-1,ASSAGTGNYGYT
TRBV28,ASSIGTGNQPQH
TRBV5-1,ASSSRGGLSGNTIY
TRBV11-3,ASSLQGPTGELF